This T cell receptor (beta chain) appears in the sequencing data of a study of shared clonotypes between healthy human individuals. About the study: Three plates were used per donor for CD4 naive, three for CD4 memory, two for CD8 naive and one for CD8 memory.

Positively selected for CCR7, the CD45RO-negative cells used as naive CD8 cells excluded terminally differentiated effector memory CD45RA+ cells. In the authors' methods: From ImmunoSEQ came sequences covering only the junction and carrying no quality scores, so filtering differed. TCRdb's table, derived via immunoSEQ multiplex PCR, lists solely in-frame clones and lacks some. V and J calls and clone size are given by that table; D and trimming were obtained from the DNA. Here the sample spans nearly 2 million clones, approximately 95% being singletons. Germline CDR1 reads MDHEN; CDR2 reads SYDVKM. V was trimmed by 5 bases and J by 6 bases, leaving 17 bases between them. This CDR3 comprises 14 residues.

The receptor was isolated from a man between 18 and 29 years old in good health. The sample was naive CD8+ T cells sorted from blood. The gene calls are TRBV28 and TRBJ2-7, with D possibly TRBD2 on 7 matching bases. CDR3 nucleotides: TGTGCCAGCAGTCCGGCGGGGGCTCTTGCCGAGCAGTACTTC. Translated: CASSPAGALAEQYF. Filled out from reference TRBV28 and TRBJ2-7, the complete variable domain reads DVKVTQSSRYLVKRTGEKVFLECVQDMDHENMFWYRQDPGLGLRLIYFSYDVKMKEKGDIPEGYSVSREKKERFSLILESASTNQTSMYLCASSPAGALAEQYFGPGTRLTVT.